The 13 T cell receptor beta chains listed next were all sequenced from one sample in a study of blood T cell repertoires in COVID-19. Some clones are missing from TCRdb's copy, which holds only in-frame ones; the method was immunoSEQ multiplex PCR. The table lists some 170,000 clones, roughly 84% of them singletons. Sequencing input: peripheral blood. Receptor source: a woman of 80 years or more with active or convalescent COVID-19.

The V gene is TRBV7-2, the J gene TRBJ2-1; TRBD1 agrees at 8 bases. J was trimmed by 5 bases and V by 2 bases; bases with no gene match: 11. Germline CDR1 reads SGHTA; CDR2 reads FQGNSA. This CDR3 has 17 amino acids. The CDR3 DNA reads as TGTGCCAGCAGCTTAACTGAGGCGAGGACAGGGCACAATGAGCAGTTCTTC. It is translated as CASSLTEARTGHNEQFF.

The V gene is TRBV5-4, the J gene TRBJ2-1, with TRBD1 identical over 8 bases. Unmatched junction bases numbered 7, after V lost 4 bases and J lost 7 bases. The CDR3 is 14 residues long. CDR1 is SGHNT, CDR2 YYREEE, per germline (reference sequence). The CDR3 reads CASSLDRGGNEQFF. DNA for the CDR3: TGTGCCAGCAGCCTAGACAGGGGTGGAAATGAGCAGTTCTTC.

This clone has just one count. V and J are TRBV25-1 and TRBJ2-1; 8 bases fit TRBD2. Germline V gene data show CDR1 as MGHDK and CDR2 as SYGVNS. V lost 4 bases, J lost 0 bases, and 5 bases stayed unmatched. CDR3 length: 16 amino acids. The CDR3 sequence is CASSVAGKSSYNEQFF. CDR3 coding DNA: TGTGCCAGCAGTGTAGCGGGGAAAAGCTCCTACAATGAGCAGTTCTTC.

This clone was detected only once. The rearrangement joins TRBV6-5 to TRBJ1-5; D is undetermined. There are 13 residues in the CDR3. The germline V gene encodes CDR1 MNHEY and CDR2 SVGAGI. Trimming left V 6 bases short and J 1 base short, with 7 bases between. The CDR3 spells CASRLLSNQPQHF. DNA of the CDR3: TGTGCCAGCAGACTATTGAGCAATCAGCCCCAGCATTTT.

The gene calls are TRBV9 and TRBJ2-1; D possibly corresponds to TRBD1 (5 bases). CDR1 and CDR2 (germline): SGDLS, YYNGEE. The CDR3 length is 14 residues. Trimming stripped 3 bases from V and 8 bases from J, with 15 bases between. CDR3 loop: CASSAGLRADEQFF. CDR3 nucleotide sequence: TGTGCCAGCAGCGCCGGCCTCAGGGCAGATGAGCAGTTCTTC.

The chain couples TRBV4-1 to TRBJ2-1; 7 positions match TRBD1. This CDR3 contains 15 residues. V was pared by 1 base and J by 4 bases, with 4 bases of the junction left unmatched. Per germline, CDR1 MGHRA and CDR2 YSYEKL. The CDR3 loop reads CASSQVGQKYNEQFF. CDR3 coding DNA: TGCGCCAGCAGCCAAGTGGGACAGAAATACAATGAGCAGTTCTTC.

The J gene is TRBJ2-3, the V gene TRBV10-1, with D perhaps TRBD1 (6 bases). The germline CDR1 and CDR2 sequences are WNHNN and SYGVQD (reference sequence). V gave up 0 bases and J gave up 2 bases, with 12 bases separating them. This CDR3 comprises 16 residues. The CDR3 nucleotides are TGCGCCAGCAGTGAGTCACAAGGGGGAACCACAGATACGCAGTATTTT. Translated, it gives CASSESQGGTTDTQYF.

This clone has just a few counts. The chain is built from TRBV19 and TRBJ1-5, with D hard to call. V lost 5 bases to trimming and J lost 7 bases, with 18 bases between them. The germline gives CDR1 LNHDA, CDR2 SQIVND (reference sequence). The CDR3 has 15 residues. The CDR3 DNA is TGTGCCAGTAGTCCTAGGTTGGTTGAATGGCAGCCCCAGCATTTT. Its protein product is CASSPRLVEWQPQHF.

The gene calls are TRBV18 and TRBJ1-5, with D tentatively TRBD1 (5 bases). The germline CDR1 and CDR2 sequences are KGHSH and LQKENI. V lost 2 bases and J 2 bases, leaving 13 bases between the germline ends. The CDR3 spans 16 residues. DNA for the CDR3: TGTGCCAGCTCACCAATGGGGCAGGGTGGCAATCAGCCCCAGCATTTT. Translation gives CASSPMGQGGNQPQHF. Full variable domain (outside the CDR3, taken from reference TRBV18 and TRBJ1-5): NAGVMQNPRHLVRRRGQEARLRCSPMKGHSHVYWYRQLPEEGLKFMVYLQKENIIDESGMPKERFSAEFPKEGPSILRIQQVVRGDSAAYFCASSPMGQGGNQPQHFGDGTRLSIL.

This clone was counted only a few times. The J gene is TRBJ1-2, the V gene TRBV4-1; D call uncertain. This CDR3 has 15 residues. CDR1 is MGHRA, CDR2 YSYEKL, per germline. The germline V and J ends were trimmed by 0 bases and 4 bases, with 12 bases remaining between them. The CDR3 DNA reads TGCGCCAGCAGCCAAGAGAGGGCCCTAAGCTATGGCTACACCTTC. Its translation is CASSQERALSYGYTF.

This clone was observed a single time. The genes are TRBV3-1 (or the pseudogene TRBV3-2) and TRBJ1-5, with 7 bases that match TRBD1. Germline trimming cut 3 bases from V and 4 bases from J; bases unmatched to any gene: 9. Germline CDR1 LGHDT, CDR2 YNNKEL (reference sequence). The CDR3 totals 16 residues. The CDR3 here is CASSQDLTGKNQPQHF. DNA for the CDR3: TGTGCCAGCAGCCAGGACCTGACAGGGAAAAATCAGCCCCAGCATTTT.

The rearrangement links TRBV6-2 or TRBV6-3 to TRBJ2-3; 11 bases are a match to TRBD2. This CDR3 spans 16 amino acids. The germline gives CDR1 MNHEY, CDR2 SVGEGT. V trimming: 4 bases; J trimming: 4 bases; junction bases outside the gene matches: 7. The CDR3 loop reads CASSLLLAGASDTQYF. CDR3 DNA sequence: TGTGCCAGCAGTTTACTACTAGCGGGGGCGTCAGATACGCAGTATTTT.

The chain combines TRBV6-5 with TRBJ2-7, with 9 bases matching TRBD1. The CDR3 is 14 amino acids. V shed 8 bases and J 2 bases; nucleotides not matched to a gene: 7. Germline lookup yields CDR1 MNHEY and CDR2 SVGAGI. This CDR3 reads CASLGTGKAYEQYF. CDR3 sequence (DNA): TGTGCCAGCCTTGGGACAGGGAAGGCCTACGAGCAGTACTTC.